This T cell receptor (beta chain) was sequenced during a study of T-cell reconstitution after alpha-beta-depleted transplantation in children. Preparing the TCRbeta library involved the use of unique molecular identifiers. One entry per CDR3 protein, called by TCRdb with MiXCR from the PCR reads. The sample yields about 480,000 distinct CDR3 sequences, around 12% seen once. This clonotype was recorded at least ten times. V was clipped by 7 bases and J by 2 bases, with 15 bases between them. There are 14 residues in the CDR3. The germline gives CDR1 MNHNS, CDR2 SASEGT. The sequencing used PBMCs from the stem cell graft donor, collected from the stem cell graft. The clonotype was recovered from a human donor who donated a stem cell graft to a child with combined immunodeficiency. The chain uses TRBV6-1 and TRBJ2-7, with no clear D. This CDR3 is CASTQRVTAYEQYF. The DNA of the CDR3 is TGTGCCAGCACCCAGAGAGTCACCGCCTACGAGCAGTACTTC.